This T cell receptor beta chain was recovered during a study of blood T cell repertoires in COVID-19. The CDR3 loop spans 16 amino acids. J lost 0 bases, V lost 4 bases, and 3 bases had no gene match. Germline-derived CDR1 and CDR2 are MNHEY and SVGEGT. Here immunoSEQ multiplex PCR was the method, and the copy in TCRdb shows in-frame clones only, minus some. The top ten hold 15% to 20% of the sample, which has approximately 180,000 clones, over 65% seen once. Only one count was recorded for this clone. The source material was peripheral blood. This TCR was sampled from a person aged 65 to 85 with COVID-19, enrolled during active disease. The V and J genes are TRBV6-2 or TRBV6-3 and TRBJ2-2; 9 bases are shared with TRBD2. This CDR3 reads CASSFLAGSNTGELFF. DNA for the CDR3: TGTGCCAGCAGTTTTCTAGCGGGGTCGAACACCGGGGAGCTGTTTTTT.